Listed here are 8 T cell receptor beta chains from one sample, sequenced in a study of beta chain features in type 1 diabetes. Expressed TCRB transcripts were sequenced after all isolated RNA was converted to cDNA. Generated by immunoSEQ multiplex PCR, the TCRdb table keeps only in-frame clones and is missing some. Of about 250,000 clones listed, around an eighth are singletons. The material sequenced was naive CD4+ T cells from blood. Receptors originate from a woman aged 40 to 50 in good health.

This clone was found a few times. The J gene is TRBJ2-7, the V gene TRBV18, with unresolved D. Germline CDR1 is KGHSH and CDR2 is LQKENI. The V and J ends lost 8 bases and 2 bases respectively, with 10 bases between them. This CDR3 region has 12 residues. The CDR3 is CASGARAYEQYF. DNA for the CDR3: TGTGCCAGCGGCGCTCGGGCCTACGAGCAGTACTTC. The complete variable domain, with remaining parts taken from reference TRBV18 and TRBJ2-7, reads NAGVMQNPRHLVRRRGQEARLRCSPMKGHSHVYWYRQLPEEGLKFMVYLQKENIIDESGMPKERFSAEFPKEGPSILRIQQVVRGDSAAYFCASGARAYEQYFGPGTRLTVT.

This chain joins TRBV29-1 and TRBJ2-7; 9 bases are a match to TRBD1. This CDR3 is 13 amino acids long. Germline assignment: CDR1 SQVTM and CDR2 ANQGSEA. The trim removed 4 bases at V and 7 bases at J, leaving 8 bases unmatched. The CDR3 protein is CSVVTGQGREQYF. CDR3 sequence (DNA): TGCAGCGTTGTCACGGGACAGGGCAGGGAGCAGTACTTC.

The rearrangement joins TRBV7-9 to TRBJ2-3, with 7 bases that match TRBD2. The CDR3 spans 16 residues. Per the germline V gene, CDR1 is SEHNR and CDR2 is FQNEAQ (reference sequence). V shed 5 bases and J 2 bases; nucleotides not matched to a gene: 10. CDR3 sequence reads: CASSPSERGNTDTQYF. CDR3 DNA sequence: TGTGCCAGCAGCCCTTCGGAGCGGGGAAACACAGATACGCAGTATTTT.

The chain joins TRBV7-6 to TRBJ2-1, with D uncertain. V was clipped by 0 bases and J by 7 bases, with 16 bases between them. This CDR3 comprises 16 residues. Germline loops: CDR1 SGHVS, CDR2 FNYEAQ. CDR3 nucleotide sequence: TGTGCCAGCAGCTTAGCTCCCGCAGTGATTGGTAATGAGCAGTTCTTC. Residues: CASSLAPAVIGNEQFF.

V and J are TRBV20-1 and TRBJ1-1, with TRBD1 as a possible D gene (5 bases). The germline V and J ends were trimmed by 3 bases and 4 bases, with 6 bases remaining between them. The germline V gene encodes CDR1 DFQATT and CDR2 SNEGSKA (reference sequence). The CDR3 runs to 11 residues. CDR3 region: CSASGGTEAFF. CDR3 nucleotide sequence: TGCAGTGCTAGCGGGGGCACTGAAGCTTTCTTT.

The gene calls are TRBV29-1 and TRBJ1-5; 10 bases map to TRBD1. The CDR3 consists of 12 residues. V lost 4 bases, J lost 6 bases, and 0 bases stayed unmatched. Germline V gene sequence: CDR1 SQVTM, CDR2 ANQGSEA. CDR3 sequence: CSVGDRGQPQHF. The CDR3 coding sequence is TGCAGCGTTGGGGACAGGGGTCAGCCCCAGCATTTT.

This clone was seen more than once but under ten times. The rearrangement uses TRBV2 and TRBJ1-2; D call uncertain. The CDR3 is made up of 12 amino acids. The germline gives CDR1 SNHLY, CDR2 FYNNEI. Trimming shortened V by 4 bases and J by 2 bases, and 5 bases separated the two germline ends. The CDR3 DNA sequence: TGTGCCAGCAGTGGCCGGAACTATGGCTACACCTTC. Protein: CASSGRNYGYTF.

V is TRBV5-4 and J is TRBJ2-7; D is possibly TRBD2 (7 bases). V was shortened by 4 bases and J by 4 bases, with 15 bases between the two germline ends. The V gene's germline CDR1 is SGHNT and CDR2 YYREEE (reference sequence). CDR3 length equals 14 residues. The CDR3 spells CASSPAGGLYEQYF. The DNA for the CDR3 is TGTGCCAGCAGCCCCGCCGGGGGGCTATACGAGCAGTACTTC.